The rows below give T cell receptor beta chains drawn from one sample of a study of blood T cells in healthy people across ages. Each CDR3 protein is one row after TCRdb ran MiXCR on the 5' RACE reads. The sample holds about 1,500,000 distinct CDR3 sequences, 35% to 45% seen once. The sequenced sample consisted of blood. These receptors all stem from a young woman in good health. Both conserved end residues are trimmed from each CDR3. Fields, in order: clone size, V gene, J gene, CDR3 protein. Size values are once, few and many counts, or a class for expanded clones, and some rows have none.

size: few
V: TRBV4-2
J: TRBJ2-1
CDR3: ASSQERAGPYNEQF

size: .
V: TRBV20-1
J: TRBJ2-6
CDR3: SARNLPGAGANVLT

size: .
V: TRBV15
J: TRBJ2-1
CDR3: ATSRATGRASGHNEQF

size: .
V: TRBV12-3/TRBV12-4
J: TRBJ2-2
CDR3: ASSFRNTGELF

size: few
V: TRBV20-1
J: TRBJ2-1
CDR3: SARDSSGFSYNEQF

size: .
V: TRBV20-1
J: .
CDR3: SARDHSGGAPETQY

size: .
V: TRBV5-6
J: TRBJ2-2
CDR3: ASSSMGAKNTGELF

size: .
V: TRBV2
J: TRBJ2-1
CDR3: ASSERERERQF

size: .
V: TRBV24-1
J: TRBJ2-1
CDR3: ATSEAGQGKNEQF

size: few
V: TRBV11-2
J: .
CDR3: ASSLGFGSPLTLYEQY

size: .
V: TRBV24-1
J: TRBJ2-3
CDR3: ATSDPKAATDTQY

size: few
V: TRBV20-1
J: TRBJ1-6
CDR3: SASGDPNSPLH

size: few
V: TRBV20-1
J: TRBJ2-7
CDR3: SASERLESGRYYEQY

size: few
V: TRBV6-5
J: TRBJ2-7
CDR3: ASSYSRGGLAAGEQY

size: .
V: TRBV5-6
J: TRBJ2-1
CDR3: ASSSGTSGTTYNEQF

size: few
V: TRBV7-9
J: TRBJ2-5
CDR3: ASSELTSGRKQETQY

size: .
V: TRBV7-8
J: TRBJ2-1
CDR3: AGSPRLQLEINNEQF